This is a list of T cell receptor beta chains from one sample in a study of response to subunit inactivated influenza vaccine. TCRdb re-analysed the RT-PCR reads in MiXCR, keeping a single row per CDR3 protein. The table lists about 480,000 distinct CDR3 sequences, 11% of them singletons. Sequenced here: PBMCs from blood, sampled 45 days after vaccination. The receptors here all came from a man in his fifties who received an inactivated influenza vaccine. CDR3s include the opening cysteine and the closing phenylalanine or tryptophan. Fields, in order: V gene, clone size, D gene, J gene, CDR3 protein. A D gene is named only where the DNA matches it firmly. A row's size may be missing; if present it is once, few, many or a size class.

>TRBV29-1|few|TRBD1|TRBJ2-7
CSVEDLGGSGQGYEQYF
>TRBV28|few|-|TRBJ2-1
CAASGALDSYNEQFF
>TRBV20-1|-|TRBD1|TRBJ2-1
CSATRDRGGNEQFF
>TRBV7-8|-|-|TRBJ1-1
CASSLAVRPNTEAFF
>TRBV6-2/TRBV6-3|-|-|TRBJ2-5
CASSYGPSRPSQYF
>TRBV6-5|-|TRBD1|TRBJ2-7
CASSHSDRATYEQYF
>TRBV9|-|-|TRBJ1-4
CASSPLQTTNEKLFF
>TRBV3-1|few|-|TRBJ2-4
CASRTALLQAKDIQYF
>TRBV12-3/TRBV12-4|few|-|TRBJ2-1
CASSLVGGPGEQFF
>TRBV7-2|few|TRBD2|TRBJ2-5
CASSLSTSGYQETQYF
>TRBV20-1|-|TRBD2|TRBJ2-7
CSAKTSGPYEQYF
>TRBV11-2|many|-|TRBJ2-5
CASSLGFGETQYF
>TRBV5-1|few|-|TRBJ2-3
CASSLKGGSTDTQYF
>TRBV12-3/TRBV12-4|many|-|TRBJ1-2
CASSLAPGNYGYTF
>TRBV20-1|many|-|TRBJ1-1
CSARVGEAFF
>TRBV7-6|few|-|TRBJ1-1
CASSRIGFMNTEAFF
>TRBV5-4|few|TRBD1|TRBJ2-2
CASSLPDRGPGELFF
>TRBV5-1|-|-|TRBJ2-1
CASSSRQGLYEQFF
>TRBV7-8|-|TRBD1|TRBJ1-1
CASSLGTGGLMNTEAFF
>TRBV4-2|few|TRBD1|TRBJ1-2
CASSQEWTGDGYTF
>TRBV11-2|-|-|TRBJ2-5
CASSHGTNQETQYF
>TRBV20-1|once|-|TRBJ2-7
CSARVRESYEQYF
>TRBV5-6|many|-|TRBJ1-1
CASSLRLGDTEAFF
>TRBV4-1|-|-|TRBJ2-7
CASSQDIGVNYEQYF
>TRBV7-2|few|-|TRBJ1-4
CASSLLKTNEKLFF
>TRBV21-1|-|-|TRBJ2-5
CASSKVQTQETQYF
>TRBV29-1|medium-sized|TRBD2|TRBJ2-3
CSVEFLSATGGSTDTQYF
>TRBV7-9|few|TRBD1|TRBJ1-1
CASSLQQGSEAFF
>TRBV10-3|-|-|TRBJ2-1
CAISPTFNEQFF
>TRBV27|few|-|TRBJ1-2
CASSLGRWQYGYTF
>TRBV11-1|-|-|TRBJ2-5
CASSLGLQRGETQYF
>TRBV12-3/TRBV12-4|few|TRBD1|TRBJ2-5
CASSSGQGVGETQYF
>TRBV27|many|-|TRBJ2-1
CASTPGGNNEQFF
>TRBV6-2/TRBV6-3|few|-|TRBJ2-5
CASSTAEETQYF
>TRBV12-3/TRBV12-4|-|-|TRBJ2-7
CASSPGQVRYEQYF
>TRBV27|-|-|TRBJ2-2
CASSFVAVTGELFF
>TRBV20-1|-|-|TRBJ1-1
CSARRLADTEAFF
>TRBV5-1|few|-|TRBJ2-2
CASSLGAAANTGELFF
>TRBV24-1|-|-|TRBJ2-1
CATSDFRGTYNEQFF
>TRBV4-1|-|TRBD2|TRBJ2-1
CASSYSGGRGGYNEQFF
>TRBV4-2|few|-|TRBJ2-4
CASSQDFRTVAAKNIQYF
>TRBV15|few|-|TRBJ1-1
CATSRERNIHTEAFF
>TRBV12-3/TRBV12-4|few|-|TRBJ2-3
CASSLAQGGTDTQYF
>TRBV6-2/TRBV6-3|many|TRBD2|TRBJ2-1
CASSFSSGPSSYNEQFF
>TRBV5-1|few|-|TRBJ2-5
CASSLGTDRGETQYF
>TRBV12-3/TRBV12-4|-|-|TRBJ2-7
CASSLTPTAKGYEQYF
>TRBV7-2|few|-|TRBJ2-7
CASSPSLGSAYEQYF
>TRBV10-3|-|TRBD1|TRBJ2-7
CAISDVGTGADEQYF
>TRBV9|once|-|TRBJ1-1
CASSVSGNRLNTEAFF
>TRBV28|-|-|TRBJ2-7
CASSEPGRSSYEQYF
>TRBV7-9|many|-|TRBJ2-1
CASSLSSAVTYNEQFF
>TRBV7-2|many|-|TRBJ2-1
CASSLAASSYNEQFF
>TRBV11-3|few|-|TRBJ2-1
CASRPPFDGGRNEQFF
>TRBV7-9|few|-|TRBJ2-2
CASSRTPNTGELFF